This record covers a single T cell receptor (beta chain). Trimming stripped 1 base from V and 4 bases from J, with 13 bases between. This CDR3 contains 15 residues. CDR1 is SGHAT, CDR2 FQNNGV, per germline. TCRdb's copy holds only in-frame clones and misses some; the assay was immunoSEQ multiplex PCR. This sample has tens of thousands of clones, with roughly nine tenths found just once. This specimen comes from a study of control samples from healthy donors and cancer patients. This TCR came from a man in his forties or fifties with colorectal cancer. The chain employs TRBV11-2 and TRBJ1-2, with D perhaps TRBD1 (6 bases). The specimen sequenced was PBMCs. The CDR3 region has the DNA TGTGCCAGCAGCTTAGCCCCGACAGGCTTCTATGGCTACACCTTC. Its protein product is CASSLAPTGFYGYTF. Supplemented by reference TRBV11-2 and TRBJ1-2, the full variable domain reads EAGVAQSPRYKIIEKRQSVAFWCNPISGHATLYWYQQILGQGPKLLIQFQNNGVVDDSQLPKDRFSAERLKGVDSTLKIQPAKLEDSAVYLCASSLAPTGFYGYTFGSGTRLTVV.